The TCR beta chain described here comes from a study of blood T cell repertoires in COVID-19. As for the study in general: Acute and convalescent COVID-19 specimens originated in the United States, Italy and Spain. The cDNA or gDNA used as material had been derived from T cells, B-cell-depleted T cells, or PBMCs.

The CDR3 spans 15 residues. Germline V gene lookup returns CDR1 SGHTA and CDR2 FQGNSA. V was cut by 1 base and J by 4 bases, with 11 bases left in between. In the original workflow: The assay estimated nucleated cells by amplifying reference gene primers. Profiled with immunoSEQ multiplex PCR; TCRdb holds only in-frame clones, not every one. From that table come the V and J calls and clone size; the DNA was used to work out D and trimming. The sample yields around 88,000 clones, around nine tenths seen once. This receptor was identified in a woman aged 80 or over with acute or convalescent COVID-19. The sample comprised peripheral blood. The genes are TRBV7-2 and TRBJ2-1; perhaps TRBD2 as D (6 bases). CDR3 sequence reads: CASSLVRGMYNEQFF. DNA of the CDR3: TGTGCCAGCAGCTTAGTTCGGGGGATGTACAATGAGCAGTTCTTC.